This is a list of T cell receptor beta chains from one sample in a study of cytomegalovirus exposure and HLA in healthy donors. TCRdb's table, derived via immunoSEQ multiplex PCR, lists solely in-frame clones and lacks some. The profile covers approximately 220,000 clones, with about 89% appearing a single time and about 0.95% taken by the ten largest. Sequenced input: PBMCs. The source of these receptors is a woman aged 18-30 years in good health and CMV-seronegative. CDR3s include the opening cysteine and the closing phenylalanine or tryptophan. The order of the fields is clone size, J gene, D gene, V gene, CDR3 DNA, CDR3 protein. The D gene is left open where the match is weak. The size field is filled for only some rows; it gives once, few, many or a size class.

once,TRBJ2-7,TRBD1,TRBV28,TGTGCCAGCAGTTATCTTCGGGGACAGGGGGCATACGAGCAGTACTTC,CASSYLRGQGAYEQYF
NA,TRBJ1-2,NA,TRBV9,TGTGCCAGCAGCGTAGGAGATGTTAACTATGGCTACACCTTC,CASSVGDVNYGYTF
NA,TRBJ2-1,TRBD1,TRBV7-9,TGTGCCAGCAGCAATACCCTACCGGGGACAGACAATGAGCAGTTCTTC,CASSNTLPGTDNEQFF
NA,TRBJ2-7,NA,TRBV5-4,TGTGCCAGCAGCGGAGGACCCACCGGAGAGCAGTACTTC,CASSGGPTGEQYF
NA,TRBJ2-5,NA,TRBV5-1,TGCGCCAGCAGCTGGGGGACTTTTACCCAAGAGACCCAGTACTTC,CASSWGTFTQETQYF
once,TRBJ2-5,TRBD2,TRBV6-6,TGTGCCAGCACCCCGGGGGGGGCTCAAGAGACCCAGTACTTC,CASTPGGAQETQYF
NA,TRBJ2-2,NA,TRBV19,TGTGCCAGTAGGGACCAGGGGCGAGCCGGGGAGCTGTTTTTT,CASRDQGRAGELFF
NA,TRBJ2-5,NA,TRBV28,TGTGCCAGCACCCGAAGCGGGCCGGGAGAGACCCAGTACTTC,CASTRSGPGETQYF
NA,TRBJ2-1,TRBD2,TRBV2,TGTGCCAGCAGTATCGAGGGGAGTAGCGGGGGCTTTTGGCACAATGAGCAGTTCTTC,CASSIEGSSGGFWHNEQFF
NA,TRBJ2-2,NA,TRBV18,TGTGCCAGCTCACCAGGCAAAAACACCGGGGAGCTGTTTTTT,CASSPGKNTGELFF
NA,TRBJ2-5,NA,TRBV15,TGTGCCACCAGCAGAGACGGAGGGTTAGAGACCCAGTACTTC,CATSRDGGLETQYF
NA,TRBJ2-1,TRBD2,TRBV5-4,TGTGCCAGCAGCTCCAGGACTAGCGGGAGATTGGATGAGCAGTTCTTC,CASSSRTSGRLDEQFF
NA,TRBJ2-1,NA,TRBV6-6,TGTGCCAGCAGGGGACTGAGCTCCTACAATGAGCAGTTCTTC,CASRGLSSYNEQFF
NA,TRBJ2-5,TRBD2,TRBV5-6,TGTGCCAGCAGCTTATCGGGAGGCCGGACCCAGTACTTC,CASSLSGGRTQYF
NA,TRBJ2-7,TRBD1,TRBV5-1,TGCGCCAGCAGCCGGGGGACAGCGGGACAGGGCTACGAGCAGTACTTC,CASSRGTAGQGYEQYF
NA,TRBJ2-1,NA,TRBV7-3,TGTGCCAGCAGCTTAAACGCGTCCCCCTACAATGAGCAGTTCTTC,CASSLNASPYNEQFF
NA,TRBJ1-2,TRBD1,TRBV6-1,TGTGCCAGCAGTGGTCGGACCGGGACAGGTCGGTTTGAGGGTGGCTACACCTTC,CASSGRTGTGRFEGGYTF
NA,TRBJ2-7,TRBD2,TRBV27,TGTGCCAGCATCCGACTAGCGGGTGCTTCCTACGAGCAGTACTTC,CASIRLAGASYEQYF
NA,TRBJ2-2,NA,TRBV5-1,TGCGCCAGCAGCCTAGAGACAGGAGACACCGGGGAGCTGTTTTTT,CASSLETGDTGELFF
NA,TRBJ2-2,TRBD2,TRBV2,TGTGCCAGCAGCCCGGAGGCGGGAGGAGGTGGATTGGGGGAGCTGTTTTTT,CASSPEAGGGGLGELFF
NA,TRBJ2-3,NA,TRBV19,TGTGCCAGTAGTAGAAGCGAATCAGATACGCAGTATTTT,CASSRSESDTQYF
NA,TRBJ1-5,NA,TRBV11-2,TGTGCCAGCAGCTTCCAGGGTTATAATCAGCCCCAGCATTTT,CASSFQGYNQPQHF
once,TRBJ2-1,NA,TRBV2,TGTGCCAACAAGGGTGCGGACACAGCCATCTACAATGAGCAGTTCTTC,CANKGADTAIYNEQFF
NA,TRBJ1-2,NA,TRBV19,TGTGCCAGTAGTATAACCCTATGGGGGGGCGCCGGCTACACCTTC,CASSITLWGGAGYTF
NA,TRBJ2-7,NA,TRBV5-1,TGCGCCAGCAGCACCACCCGCAGGGGCATCTACGAGCAGTACTTC,CASSTTRRGIYEQYF
few,TRBJ1-1,NA,TRBV2,TGTGCCAGCAGTGACAGGACTGAAGCTTTCTTT,CASSDRTEAFF
NA,TRBJ1-1,TRBD1,TRBV7-9,TGTGCCAGCAGCTTGACACAGGGGAGGACTGAAGCTTTCTTT,CASSLTQGRTEAFF
NA,TRBJ2-3,NA,TRBV5-1,TGCGCCAGCAGCCCAAGGACCCAGGGGTACACAGATACGCAGTATTTT,CASSPRTQGYTDTQYF
NA,TRBJ2-7,TRBD1,TRBV5-6,TGTGCCAGCACCCAGACAGGGTACCCCTACGAGCAGTACTTC,CASTQTGYPYEQYF
NA,TRBJ2-7,TRBD1,TRBV7-9,TGTGCCAGCAGCTTAGGACAGGGGGGCCTCATCTACGAGCAGTACTTC,CASSLGQGGLIYEQYF
NA,TRBJ2-5,TRBD2,TRBV5-1,TGCGCCAGCAGCCTCGGGACTAGCGGGTACAGGCGGGAGACCCAGTACTTC,CASSLGTSGYRRETQYF
NA,TRBJ1-6,NA,TRBV7-6,TGTGCCAGCACCAAATACTTCGAGGGCGCATATAATTCACCCCTCCACTTT,CASTKYFEGAYNSPLHF
NA,TRBJ2-1,NA,TRBV6-1,TGTGCCAGCAGTCCTACTTCTTACTCCTACAATGAGCAGTTCTTC,CASSPTSYSYNEQFF
once,TRBJ1-5,TRBD1,TRBV19,TGTGCCAGTAGTCGGGACAGGGAATCGGGTCAGCCCCAGCATTTT,CASSRDRESGQPQHF
NA,TRBJ1-1,TRBD1,TRBV10-2,TGCGCCAGCATCGAGCCAGGGGGAAGGAACACTGAAGCTTTCTTT,CASIEPGGRNTEAFF
NA,TRBJ2-2,NA,TRBV6-6,TGTGCCAGCAAACATACTAGCTCCAATCCCGGGGAGCTGTTTTTT,CASKHTSSNPGELFF
NA,TRBJ2-5,NA,TRBV6-5,TGTGCCAGCAATCGGCTAGAGCAAGAGACCCAGTACTTC,CASNRLEQETQYF
NA,TRBJ2-3,TRBD2,TRBV4-1,TGCGCCAGCAGCCAGACCGGGGGGGGTAGCACAGATACGCAGTATTTT,CASSQTGGGSTDTQYF
NA,TRBJ2-3,NA,TRBV12-5,TGTGCTAGTGGTTCTGCAGATACGCAGTATTTT,CASGSADTQYF
once,TRBJ1-5,NA,TRBV30,TGTGCCTGGAGTGGGGGGGGCAATCAGCCCCAGCATTTT,CAWSGGGNQPQHF
once,TRBJ2-7,TRBD2,TRBV27,TGTGCCAGCGGAGCGGGAGACGGGGCCTACGAGCAGTACTTC,CASGAGDGAYEQYF
NA,TRBJ2-7,TRBD1,TRBV7-6,TGTGCCAGCAGTATAAAAGGGGTGCAGGGACAGAAGTACGAGCAGTACTTC,CASSIKGVQGQKYEQYF
NA,TRBJ2-4,NA,TRBV28,TGTGCCAGCAGCAAGCTAGACAAAAACATTCAGTACTTC,CASSKLDKNIQYF
NA,TRBJ2-2,NA,TRBV5-1,TGCGCCAGCAGCTTGCAGGGGCCCTCCGCCGGGGAGCTGTTTTTT,CASSLQGPSAGELFF
NA,TRBJ1-1,NA,TRBV5-6,TGTGCCAGCAGCTTCGGAATGGGACAAAACACTGAAGCTTTCTTT,CASSFGMGQNTEAFF
NA,TRBJ2-7,NA,TRBV6-5,TGTGCCAGCAGTTACTCCCCCACAGGGAGCTCCTACGAGCAGTACTTC,CASSYSPTGSSYEQYF
NA,TRBJ1-5,NA,TRBV6-1,TGTGCCAGCAGTGAAGGTCTAGGGGTAGAACAGCCCCAGCATTTT,CASSEGLGVEQPQHF
NA,TRBJ1-2,NA,TRBV27,TGTGCCAGCAGTTTAGTACAGGCGAACGGCCCCCTATCTGGCTACACCTTC,CASSLVQANGPLSGYTF
NA,TRBJ2-3,TRBD2,TRBV18,TGTGCCAGCTCACTCTTGGAGTATAGCGGGTATGGTGAGGATACGCAGTATTTT,CASSLLEYSGYGEDTQYF
NA,TRBJ2-7,TRBD2,TRBV28,TGTGCCAGCAGTCGACTAGCGGGCTCCTACGAGCAGTACTTC,CASSRLAGSYEQYF
NA,TRBJ2-7,NA,TRBV23-1,TGCGCCAGCAGTCAATATATCCCCCAGGGGACCTACGAGCAGTACTTC,CASSQYIPQGTYEQYF
NA,TRBJ2-7,TRBD1,TRBV25-1,TGTGCCAGCAGTGTCCCGGGACAGGGTAACAACGAGCAGTACTTC,CASSVPGQGNNEQYF
NA,TRBJ2-1,TRBD1,TRBV11-2,TGTGCCAGCAACCTTAGACAGGGACAGGACAATGAGCAGTTCTTC,CASNLRQGQDNEQFF